This T cell receptor (beta chain) appears in the sequencing data of a study of CD8+ T cells in alopecia areata. RNA, once extracted, was reverse transcribed into cDNA for use as the sequencing template. Using immunoSEQ multiplex PCR, the repertoire was profiled, and TCRdb retains in-frame clones only, with some absent. Among 75,000 to 80,000 clones listed, approximately 66% were seen once. The V gene lost 7 bases and the J gene lost 8 bases, with 17 bases spanning the gap. Germline V CDR1 and CDR2: MNHEY, SMNVEV (reference sequence). CDR3 length: 13 amino acids. Documented treatment: oral pan-JAK inhibitor, 5-10 mg twice daily.

The gene calls are TRBV27 and TRBJ1-2, with D perhaps matching TRBD1 (5 bases). This receptor was identified in a human donor with alopecia areata. This material consisted of CD8+ T cells sorted from blood, taken at week 24, from a patient treated with tofacitinib. CDR3 DNA: TGTGCCAGCACCACAATGGGGCTTGAAGGCTACACCTTC. Translating gives CASTTMGLEGYTF.